This TCR beta chain was sequenced during a study of OX40 agonist ivuxolimab in advanced cancers. In the study overall: Among those treated, three patients had partial responses, one with hepatocellular carcinoma and two with cutaneous melanoma.

Study-wide points: The average count of expanded clones was higher among CD8+ T cells than among CD4+. The investigators did not determine what antigen specificity the expanded peripheral T cells had.

This clone has just a few counts. The antigen is unknown. Using immunoSEQ multiplex PCR, the repertoire was profiled, and TCRdb retains in-frame clones only, with some absent. The profile shows 90,000 to 100,000 clones, around 91% of them singletons. The germline gives CDR1 MNHNS, CDR2 SASEGT. The V and J ends lost 4 bases and 1 base, in that order; junction bases with no gene match: 1. The CDR3 is 14 residues long. This rearrangement joins TRBV6-1 to TRBJ1-5; TRBD1 aligns across 7 bases. The clonotype comes from an adult with an advanced solid tumor such as melanoma, head and neck, liver or kidney cancer. Sequencing was performed on CD4+ or CD8+ T cells sorted from blood, taken in a trial of the OX40 agonist ivuxolimab. CDR3 coding DNA: TGTGCCAGCAGTGGACAGGGCAGCAATCAGCCCCAGCATTTT. Translated: CASSGQGSNQPQHF.